The 4 T cell receptor beta chains below all came from one sample that was sequenced in a study of blood T cell repertoires in COVID-19. Sequencing was performed with immunoSEQ multiplex PCR; in TCRdb, only in-frame clones are kept and a portion is missing. The sample lists over 150,000 clones; about 82% were seen once. Source material: peripheral blood. The receptors here all came from an elderly woman with COVID-19, enrolled during active disease.

This rearrangement joins TRBV5-4 to TRBJ2-7; 9 nucleotides match TRBD1. In germline, CDR1 is SGHNT, CDR2 YYREEE (reference sequence). This CDR3 has 17 residues. V gave up 4 bases and J gave up 6 bases; unmatched junction bases: 17. CDR3 sequence (DNA): TGTGCCAGCAGCCCGGCGGGACAGGGATTTATACGGGGCGAGCAGTACTTC. Protein sequence: CASSPAGQGFIRGEQYF.

This chain connects TRBV5-4 to TRBJ2-3, with a weak D call TRBD2 (7 bases). Deletions cut 9 bases from V and 6 bases from J, with 20 bases between. Germline V gene data show CDR1 as SGHNT and CDR2 as YYREEE (reference sequence). The CDR3 sequence is 14 residues long. The CDR3 DNA reads as TGTGCCATTGGGGGGGCCCAGACCTTCGATACGCAGTATTTT. It encodes CAIGGAQTFDTQYF.

The chain combines TRBV10-2 with TRBJ2-3; D not certain. The CDR3 has 14 amino acids. CDR1 and CDR2 (germline): WSHSY, SAAADI. Between the trimmed V and J ends, which lost 6 bases and 1 base, there was a span of 11 bases. The chain's CDR3 is CASRATAGTDTQYF. CDR3 nucleotide sequence: TGCGCCAGCAGGGCTACGGCGGGCACAGATACGCAGTATTTT.

The CDR3 here is CASSLEEGLWTNVLTF. CDR3 DNA: TGTGCCAGCAGCTTAGAGGAGGGTCTATGGACCAACGTCCTGACTTTC. The chain combines TRBV7-2 with TRBJ2-6, with D possibly TRBD2 on 6 matching bases. The CDR3 spans 16 residues. Germline V gives CDR1 SGHTA, CDR2 FQGNSA. V lost 1 base, J lost 8 bases, and 15 bases lay in between.